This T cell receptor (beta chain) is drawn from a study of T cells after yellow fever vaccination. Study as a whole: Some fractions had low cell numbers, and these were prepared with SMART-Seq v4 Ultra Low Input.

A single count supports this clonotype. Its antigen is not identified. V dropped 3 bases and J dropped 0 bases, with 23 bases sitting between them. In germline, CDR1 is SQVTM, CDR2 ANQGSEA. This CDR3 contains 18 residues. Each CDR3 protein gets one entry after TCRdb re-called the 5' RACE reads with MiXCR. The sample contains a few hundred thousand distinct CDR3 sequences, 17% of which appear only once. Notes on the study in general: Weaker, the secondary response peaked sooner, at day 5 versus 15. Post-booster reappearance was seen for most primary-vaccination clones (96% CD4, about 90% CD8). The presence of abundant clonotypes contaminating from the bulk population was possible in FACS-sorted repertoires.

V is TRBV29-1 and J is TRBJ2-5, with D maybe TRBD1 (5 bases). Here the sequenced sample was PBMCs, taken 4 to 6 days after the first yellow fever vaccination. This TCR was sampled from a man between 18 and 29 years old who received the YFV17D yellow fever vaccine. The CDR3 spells CSVDGAAHSRRYQETQYF. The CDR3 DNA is TGCAGCGTTGATGGGGCGGCGCACAGCCGCCGGTACCAAGAGACCCAGTACTTC. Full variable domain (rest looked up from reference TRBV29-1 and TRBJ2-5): SAVISQKPSRDICQRGTSLTIQCQVDSQVTMMFWYRQQPGQSLTLIATANQGSEATYESGFVIDKFPISRPNLTFSTLTVSNMSPEDSSIYLCSVDGAAHSRRYQETQYFGPGTRLLVL.